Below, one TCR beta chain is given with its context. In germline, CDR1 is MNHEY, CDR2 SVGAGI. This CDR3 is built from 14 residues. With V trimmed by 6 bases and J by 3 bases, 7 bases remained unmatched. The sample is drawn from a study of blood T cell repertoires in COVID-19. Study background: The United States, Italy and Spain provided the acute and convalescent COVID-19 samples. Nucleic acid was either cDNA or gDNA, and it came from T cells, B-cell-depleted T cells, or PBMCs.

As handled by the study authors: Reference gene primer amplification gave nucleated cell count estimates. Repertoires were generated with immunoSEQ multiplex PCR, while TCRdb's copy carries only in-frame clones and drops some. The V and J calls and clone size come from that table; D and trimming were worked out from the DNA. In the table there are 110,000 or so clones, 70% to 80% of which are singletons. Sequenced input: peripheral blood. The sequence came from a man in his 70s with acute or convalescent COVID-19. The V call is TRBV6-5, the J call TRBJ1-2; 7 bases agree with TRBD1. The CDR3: CASSRDRADYGYTF. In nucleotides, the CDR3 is TGTGCCAGCAGCAGAGACAGGGCAGACTATGGCTACACCTTC.